This TCR beta chain comes out of a study of monozygotic twins with inflammatory bowel disease. Study-level results: A reduction in TCRbeta diversity (inverse Simpson) was seen in IBD patients relative to healthy co-twins. Any single strong signal or clonotype tied to IBD lacked support. Repertoire similarity did not separate concordant from discordant twins, possibly from limited power.

Amplification of TCRalpha and TCRbeta cDNA involved two nested PCRs that ran for roughly 16 and 10 cycles. Each CDR3 protein gets one entry in TCRdb, which reprocessed the 5' RACE reads and gives no DNA. This sample's table has over 200,000 distinct CDR3 sequences. Germline lookup yields CDR1 GTSNPN and CDR2 SVGIG (reference sequence). The CDR3 has 13 amino acids. To note about this clonotype: Its antigen remains unidentified.

This rearrangement joins TRBV30 to TRBJ2-2; TCRdb's assignment of TRBD1 cannot be checked, as there is no DNA. Source material: blood. This clonotype was sampled from a human donor with ulcerative colitis or Crohn's disease, or a healthy co-twin of an affected twin (not recorded which). CDR3 in amino acids: CAWSLAGDGELFF.